This T cell receptor beta chain was identified in a study of CD8 T cells in ankylosing spondylitis. Construction of TCR beta libraries was performed using quantitative 5'-RACE with molecular barcodes. TCRdb independently ran MiXCR on the 5' RACE reads; one entry per CDR3 protein. The data show approximately 400,000 distinct CDR3 sequences, roughly 17% seen once. Germline V gives CDR1 MDHEN, CDR2 SYDVKM. V dropped 5 bases and J dropped 6; count of bases not matched to a gene: 7. The CDR3 covers 16 residues. This clonotype was counted a few times. Its antigen is not known. Study conclusions and caveats: Roughly eight highly homologous variants made up a TCR beta motif that seemed to typify ankylosing spondylitis blood. CD8+ disease-linked clones were present at relatively low frequencies in blood.

This TCR derives from a male donor with ankylosing spondylitis. The chain links TRBV28 to TRBJ2-1, with 13 bases lining up with TRBD2. Specimen: blood, either unsorted or a sorted T cell fraction (not recorded which). The CDR3 loop reads CASSAQLAGGLNEQFF. The CDR3 DNA reads as TGTGCCAGCAGTGCCCAACTAGCGGGAGGGCTCAATGAGCAGTTCTTC.